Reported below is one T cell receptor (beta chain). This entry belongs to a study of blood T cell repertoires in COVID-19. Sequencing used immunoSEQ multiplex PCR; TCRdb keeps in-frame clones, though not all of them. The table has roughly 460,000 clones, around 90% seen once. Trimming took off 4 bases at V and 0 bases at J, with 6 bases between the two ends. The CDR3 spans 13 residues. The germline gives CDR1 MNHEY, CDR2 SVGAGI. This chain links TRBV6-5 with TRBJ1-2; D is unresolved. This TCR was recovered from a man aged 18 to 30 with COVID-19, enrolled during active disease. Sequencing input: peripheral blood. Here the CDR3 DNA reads TGTGCCAGCAGTTTCACTTCTAACTATGGCTACACCTTC. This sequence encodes CASSFTSNYGYTF.